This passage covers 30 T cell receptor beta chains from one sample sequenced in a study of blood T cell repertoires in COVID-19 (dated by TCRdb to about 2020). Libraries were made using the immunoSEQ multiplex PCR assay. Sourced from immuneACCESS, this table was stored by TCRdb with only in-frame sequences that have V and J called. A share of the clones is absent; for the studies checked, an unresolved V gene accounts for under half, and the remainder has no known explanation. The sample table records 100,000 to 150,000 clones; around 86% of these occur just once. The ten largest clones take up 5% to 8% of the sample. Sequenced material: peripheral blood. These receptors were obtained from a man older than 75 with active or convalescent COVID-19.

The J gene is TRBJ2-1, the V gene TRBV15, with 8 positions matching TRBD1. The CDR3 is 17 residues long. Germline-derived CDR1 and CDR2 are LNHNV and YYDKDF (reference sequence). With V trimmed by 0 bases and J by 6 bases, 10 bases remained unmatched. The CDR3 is CATSRDMGQGAFNEQFF. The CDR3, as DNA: TGTGCCACCAGCAGAGATATGGGTCAGGGGGCGTTCAATGAGCAGTTCTTC.

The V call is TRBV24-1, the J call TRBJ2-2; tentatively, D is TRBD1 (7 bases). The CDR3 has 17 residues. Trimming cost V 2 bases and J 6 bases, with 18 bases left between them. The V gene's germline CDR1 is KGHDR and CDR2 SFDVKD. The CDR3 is CATSDWTGPGGPGELFF. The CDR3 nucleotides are TGTGCCACCAGTGATTGGACGGGACCAGGGGGGCCCGGGGAGCTGTTTTTT.

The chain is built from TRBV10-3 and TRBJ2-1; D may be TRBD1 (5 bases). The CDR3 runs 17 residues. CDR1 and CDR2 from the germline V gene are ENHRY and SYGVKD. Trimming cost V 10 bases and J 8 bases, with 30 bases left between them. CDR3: CASNRVPQVMGFDEQFF. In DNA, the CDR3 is TGTGCCAGCAATCGGGTCCCACAGGTAATGGGTTTCGATGAGCAGTTCTTC.

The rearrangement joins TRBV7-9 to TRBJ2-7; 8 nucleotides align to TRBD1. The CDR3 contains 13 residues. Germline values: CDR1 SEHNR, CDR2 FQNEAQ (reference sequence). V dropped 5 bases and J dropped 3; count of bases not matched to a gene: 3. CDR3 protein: CASSATGGYEQYF. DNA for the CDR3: TGTGCCAGCAGCGCAACAGGGGGCTACGAGCAGTACTTC.

The CDR3 DNA sequence: TGTGCCAGCAGCCAAGATCCTCAAAGCTTCCAAGAAGCTTTCTTT. Translation: CASSQDPQSFQEAFF. The genes are TRBV3-1 (or the pseudogene TRBV3-2) and TRBJ1-1; D not resolved. The V gene lost 0 bases and the J gene lost 8 bases, with 16 bases spanning the gap. Germline-derived CDR1 and CDR2 are LGHDT and YNNKEL (reference sequence). There are 15 residues in the CDR3.

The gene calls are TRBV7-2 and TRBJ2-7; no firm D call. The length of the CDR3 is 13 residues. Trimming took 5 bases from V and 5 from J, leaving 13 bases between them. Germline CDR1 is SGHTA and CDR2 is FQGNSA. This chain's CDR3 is CASSDRGPNEQYF. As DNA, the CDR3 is TGTGCCAGCAGCGACCGAGGTCCCAACGAGCAGTACTTC.

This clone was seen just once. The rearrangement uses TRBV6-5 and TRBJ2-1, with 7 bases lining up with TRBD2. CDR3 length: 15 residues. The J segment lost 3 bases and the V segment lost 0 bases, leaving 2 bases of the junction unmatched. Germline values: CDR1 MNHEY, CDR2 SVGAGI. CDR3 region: CASSYSGGSYNEQFF. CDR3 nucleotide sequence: TGTGCCAGCAGTTACTCGGGGGGGAGCTACAATGAGCAGTTCTTC.

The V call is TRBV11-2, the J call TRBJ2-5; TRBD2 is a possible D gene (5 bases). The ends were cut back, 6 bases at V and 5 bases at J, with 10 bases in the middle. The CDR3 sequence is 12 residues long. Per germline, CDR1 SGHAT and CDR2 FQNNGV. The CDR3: CASSMGVETQYF. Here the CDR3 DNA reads TGTGCCAGCAGTATGGGAGTCGAGACCCAGTACTTC.

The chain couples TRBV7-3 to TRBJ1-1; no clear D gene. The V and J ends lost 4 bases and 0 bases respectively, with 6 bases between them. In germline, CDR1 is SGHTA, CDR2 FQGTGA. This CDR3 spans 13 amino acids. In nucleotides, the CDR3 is TGTGCCAGCAGCTCCCTAATGAACACTGAAGCTTTCTTT. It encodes CASSSLMNTEAFF.

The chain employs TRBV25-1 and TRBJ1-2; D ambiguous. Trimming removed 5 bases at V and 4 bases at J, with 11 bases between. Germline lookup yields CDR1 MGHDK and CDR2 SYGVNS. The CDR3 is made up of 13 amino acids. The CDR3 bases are TGTGCCAGCAGTCGATCGGGTTCCTATGGCTACACCTTC. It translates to CASSRSGSYGYTF.

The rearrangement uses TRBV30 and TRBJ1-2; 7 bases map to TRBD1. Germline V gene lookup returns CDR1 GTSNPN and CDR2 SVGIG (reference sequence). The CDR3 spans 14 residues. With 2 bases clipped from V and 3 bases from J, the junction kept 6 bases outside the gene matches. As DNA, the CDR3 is TGTGCCTGGAGTTGGCGGGACAGCGACTATGGCTACACCTTC. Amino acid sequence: CAWSWRDSDYGYTF.

The CDR3 is CASSPGFTERPTDTQYF. DNA for the CDR3: TGTGCCAGCAGCCCGGGCTTTACGGAGCGGCCCACAGATACGCAGTATTTT. V is TRBV9 and J is TRBJ2-3; possible D gene TRBD2, 5 bases. Trimming left V 4 bases short and J 2 bases short, with 20 bases between. CDR3 size: 17 residues. Germline CDR1 reads SGDLS; CDR2 reads YYNGEE.

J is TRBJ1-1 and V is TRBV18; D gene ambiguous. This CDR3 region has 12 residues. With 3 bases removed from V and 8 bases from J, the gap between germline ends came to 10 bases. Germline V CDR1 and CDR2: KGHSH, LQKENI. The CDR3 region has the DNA TGTGCCAGCTCACCCCGCCCAGAAGAAGCTTTCTTT. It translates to CASSPRPEEAFF.

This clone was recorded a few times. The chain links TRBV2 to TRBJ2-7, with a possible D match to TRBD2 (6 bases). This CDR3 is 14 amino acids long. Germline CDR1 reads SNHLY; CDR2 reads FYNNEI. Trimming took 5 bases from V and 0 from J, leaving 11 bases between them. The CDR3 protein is CASSFHGSSYEQYF. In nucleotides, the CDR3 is TGTGCCAGCAGTTTCCACGGGAGCTCCTACGAGCAGTACTTC. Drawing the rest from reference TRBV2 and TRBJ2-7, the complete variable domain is EPEVTQTPSHQVTQMGQEVILRCVPISNHLYFYWYRQILGQKVEFLVSFYNNEISEKSEIFDDQFSVERPDGSNFTLKIRSTKLEDSAMYFCASSFHGSSYEQYFGPGTRLTVT.

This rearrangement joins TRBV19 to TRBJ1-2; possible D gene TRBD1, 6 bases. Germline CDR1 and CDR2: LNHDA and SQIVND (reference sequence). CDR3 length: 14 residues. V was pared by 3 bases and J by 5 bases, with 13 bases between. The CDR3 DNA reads TGTGCCAGTAGTATCAGGGGAAGGTCTTATGGCTACACCTTC. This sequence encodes CASSIRGRSYGYTF.

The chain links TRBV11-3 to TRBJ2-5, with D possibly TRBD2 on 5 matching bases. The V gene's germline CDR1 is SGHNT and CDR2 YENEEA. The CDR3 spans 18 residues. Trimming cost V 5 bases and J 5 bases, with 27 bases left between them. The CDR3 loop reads CASSPGIGIGMGSETQYF. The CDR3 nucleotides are TGTGCCAGCAGCCCTGGAATAGGGATCGGGATGGGTTCCGAGACCCAGTACTTC.

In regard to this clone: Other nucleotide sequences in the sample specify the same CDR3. This CDR3 is CASSFSGVETQYF. CDR3 DNA: TGTGCCAGCAGTTTTTCCGGGGTAGAGACCCAGTACTTC. J is TRBJ2-5 and V is TRBV12-3 or TRBV12-4; D might be TRBD2 (5 bases). V shed 3 bases and J shed 4 bases, with 9 bases lying between them. The CDR3 is 13 amino acids.

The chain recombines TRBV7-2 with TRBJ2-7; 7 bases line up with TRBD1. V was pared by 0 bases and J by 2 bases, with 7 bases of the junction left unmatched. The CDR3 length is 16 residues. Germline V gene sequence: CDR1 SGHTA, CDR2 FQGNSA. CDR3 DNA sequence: TGTGCCAGCAGCTTAGCGTCAGGGGACAGCGCCTACGAGCAGTACTTC. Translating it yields CASSLASGDSAYEQYF.

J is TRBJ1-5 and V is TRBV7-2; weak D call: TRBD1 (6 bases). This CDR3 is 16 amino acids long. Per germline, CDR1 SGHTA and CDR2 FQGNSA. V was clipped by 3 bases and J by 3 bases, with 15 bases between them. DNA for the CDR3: TGTGCCAGCAGCTTGGTGGCAGGGGTTGACAATCAGCCCCAGCATTTT. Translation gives CASSLVAGVDNQPQHF.

Here the CDR3 DNA reads TGTGCCAGCAGTTACCTAGCGGGAGCTAGCACCGGGGAGCTGTTTTTT. Protein product: CASSYLAGASTGELFF. The rearrangement joins TRBV6-2 or TRBV6-3 to TRBJ2-2, with 10 bases identical to TRBD2. The CDR3 runs to 16 residues. Germline V gene data show CDR1 as MNHEY and CDR2 as SVGEGT. V lost 2 bases and J lost 4; bases outside the gene matches: 4.

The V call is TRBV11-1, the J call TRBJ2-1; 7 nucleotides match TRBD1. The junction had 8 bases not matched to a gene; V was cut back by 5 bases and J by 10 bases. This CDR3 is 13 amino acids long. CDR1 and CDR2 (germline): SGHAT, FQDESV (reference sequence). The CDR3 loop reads CASSADRAREQFF. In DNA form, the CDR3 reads TGTGCCAGCAGCGCTGACAGGGCTCGGGAGCAGTTCTTC.

For the CDR3, the DNA is TGTGCCAGCAGTAAGACAACATCAGGGGGGTTAGCCAAAAACATTCAGTACTTC. It translates to CASSKTTSGGLAKNIQYF. The chain recombines TRBV28 with TRBJ2-4, with D maybe TRBD1 (7 bases). In germline, CDR1 is MDHEN, CDR2 SYDVKM. CDR3 length equals 18 residues. The V and J ends lost 5 bases and 0 bases respectively, with 20 bases between them.

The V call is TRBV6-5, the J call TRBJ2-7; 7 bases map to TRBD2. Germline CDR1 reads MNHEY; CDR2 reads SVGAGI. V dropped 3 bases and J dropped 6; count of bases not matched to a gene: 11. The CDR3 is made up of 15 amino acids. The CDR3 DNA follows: TGTGCCAGCAGTTATCGAGATGGGAGGGCGGGCGAGCAGTACTTC. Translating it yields CASSYRDGRAGEQYF.

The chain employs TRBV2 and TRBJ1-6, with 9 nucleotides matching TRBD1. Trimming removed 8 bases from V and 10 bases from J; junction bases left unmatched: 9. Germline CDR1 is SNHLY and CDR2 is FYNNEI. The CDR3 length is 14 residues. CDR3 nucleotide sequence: TGTGCCAGCTGGGAGGGACAGGGTGCCTCACCCCTCCACTTT. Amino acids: CASWEGQGASPLHF.

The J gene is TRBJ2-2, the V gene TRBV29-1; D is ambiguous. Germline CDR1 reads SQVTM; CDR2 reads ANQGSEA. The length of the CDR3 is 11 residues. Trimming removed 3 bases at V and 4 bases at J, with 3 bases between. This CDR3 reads CSVDSTGELFF. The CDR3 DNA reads TGCAGCGTTGATAGCACCGGGGAGCTGTTTTTT.

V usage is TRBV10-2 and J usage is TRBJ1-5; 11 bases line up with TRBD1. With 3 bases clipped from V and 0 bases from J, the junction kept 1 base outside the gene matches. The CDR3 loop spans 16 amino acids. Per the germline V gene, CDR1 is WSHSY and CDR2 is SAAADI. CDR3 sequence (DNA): TGCGCCAGCAGTGATGGACAGGGGGCTAGCAATCAGCCCCAGCATTTT. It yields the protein CASSDGQGASNQPQHF.

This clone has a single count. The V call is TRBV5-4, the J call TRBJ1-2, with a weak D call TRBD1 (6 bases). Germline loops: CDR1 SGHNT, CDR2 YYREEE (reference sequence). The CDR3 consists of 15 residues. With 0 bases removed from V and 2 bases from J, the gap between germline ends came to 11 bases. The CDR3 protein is CASSLGGTSNYGYTF. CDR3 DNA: TGTGCCAGCAGCTTGGGGGGGACATCGAACTATGGCTACACCTTC.

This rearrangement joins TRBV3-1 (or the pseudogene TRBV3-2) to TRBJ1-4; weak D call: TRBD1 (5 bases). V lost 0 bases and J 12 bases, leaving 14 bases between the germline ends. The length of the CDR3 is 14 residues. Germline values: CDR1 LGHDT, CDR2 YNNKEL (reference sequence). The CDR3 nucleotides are TGTGCCAGCAGCCAAGAAGACAGCCGGGGGGAACTGTTTTTT. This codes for CASSQEDSRGELFF.

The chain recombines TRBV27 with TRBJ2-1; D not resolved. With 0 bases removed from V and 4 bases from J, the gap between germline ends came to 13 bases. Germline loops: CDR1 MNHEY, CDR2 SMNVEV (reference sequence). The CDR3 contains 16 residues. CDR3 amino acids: CASSLSWVQVYNEQFF. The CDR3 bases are TGTGCCAGCAGTTTATCCTGGGTCCAGGTGTACAATGAGCAGTTCTTC.

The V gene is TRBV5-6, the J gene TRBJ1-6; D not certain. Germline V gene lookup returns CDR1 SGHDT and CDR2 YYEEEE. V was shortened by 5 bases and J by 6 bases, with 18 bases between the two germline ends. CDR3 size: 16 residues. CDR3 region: CASRENRGDFNSPLHF. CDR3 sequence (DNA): TGTGCCAGCAGGGAAAATCGGGGAGATTTTAATTCACCCCTCCACTTT. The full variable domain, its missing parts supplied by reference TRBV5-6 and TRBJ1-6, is DAGVTQSPTHLIKTRGQQVTLRCSPKSGHDTVSWYQQALGQGPQFIFQYYEEEERQRGNFPDRFSGHQFPNYSSELNVNALLLGDSALYLCASRENRGDFNSPLHFGNGTRLTVT.